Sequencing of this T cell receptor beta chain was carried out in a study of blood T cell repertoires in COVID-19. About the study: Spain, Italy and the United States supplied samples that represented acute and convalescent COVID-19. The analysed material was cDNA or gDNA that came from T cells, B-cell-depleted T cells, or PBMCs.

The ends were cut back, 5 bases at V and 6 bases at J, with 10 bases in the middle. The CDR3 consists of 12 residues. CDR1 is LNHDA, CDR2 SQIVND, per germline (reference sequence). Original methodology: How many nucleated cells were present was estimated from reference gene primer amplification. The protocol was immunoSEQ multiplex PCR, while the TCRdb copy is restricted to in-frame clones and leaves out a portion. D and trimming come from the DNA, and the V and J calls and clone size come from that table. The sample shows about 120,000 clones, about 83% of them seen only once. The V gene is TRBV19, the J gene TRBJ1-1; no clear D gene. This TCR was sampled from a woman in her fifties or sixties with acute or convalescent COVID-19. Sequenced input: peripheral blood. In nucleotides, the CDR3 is TGTGCCAGTAGTGGGCCCGCGCCTGAAGCTTTCTTT. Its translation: CASSGPAPEAFF.